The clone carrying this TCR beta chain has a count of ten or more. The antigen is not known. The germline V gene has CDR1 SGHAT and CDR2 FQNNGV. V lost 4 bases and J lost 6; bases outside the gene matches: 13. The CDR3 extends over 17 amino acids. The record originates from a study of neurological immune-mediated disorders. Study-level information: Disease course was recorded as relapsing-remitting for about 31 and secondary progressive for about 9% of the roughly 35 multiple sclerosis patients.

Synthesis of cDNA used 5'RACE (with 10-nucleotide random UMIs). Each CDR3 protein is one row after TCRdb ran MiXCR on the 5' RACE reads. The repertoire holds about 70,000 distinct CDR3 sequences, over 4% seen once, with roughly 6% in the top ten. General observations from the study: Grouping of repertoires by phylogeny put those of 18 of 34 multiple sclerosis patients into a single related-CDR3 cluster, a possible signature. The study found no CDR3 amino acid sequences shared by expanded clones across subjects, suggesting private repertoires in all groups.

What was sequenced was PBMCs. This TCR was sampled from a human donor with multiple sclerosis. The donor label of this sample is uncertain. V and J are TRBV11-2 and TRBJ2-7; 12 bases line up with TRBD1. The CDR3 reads CASSSTNSRDRGREQYF. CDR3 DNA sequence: TGTGCCAGCAGCTCAACAAATTCCCGGGACAGGGGGCGCGAGCAGTACTTC.